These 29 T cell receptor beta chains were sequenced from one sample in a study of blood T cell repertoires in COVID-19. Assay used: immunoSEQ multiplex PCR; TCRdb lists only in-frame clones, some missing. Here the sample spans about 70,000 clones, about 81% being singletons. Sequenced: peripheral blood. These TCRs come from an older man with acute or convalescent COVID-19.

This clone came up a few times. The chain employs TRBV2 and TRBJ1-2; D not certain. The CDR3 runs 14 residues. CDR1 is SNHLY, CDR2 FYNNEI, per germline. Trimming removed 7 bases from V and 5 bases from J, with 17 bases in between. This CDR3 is CASNVRNVDYGYTF. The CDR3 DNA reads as TGTGCCAGCAACGTCCGAAATGTAGATTATGGCTACACCTTC.

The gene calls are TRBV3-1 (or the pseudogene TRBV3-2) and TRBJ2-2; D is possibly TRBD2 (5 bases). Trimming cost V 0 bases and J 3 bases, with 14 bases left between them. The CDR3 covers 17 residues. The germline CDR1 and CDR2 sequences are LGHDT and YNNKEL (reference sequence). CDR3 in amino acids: CASSQDAGPHYTGELFF. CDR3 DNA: TGTGCCAGCAGCCAAGATGCGGGTCCACATTACACCGGGGAGCTGTTTTTT.

This CDR3 reads CAWSPTGMGEQFF. CDR3 nucleotides: TGTGCCTGGAGTCCGACAGGAATGGGTGAGCAGTTCTTC. This chain joins TRBV30 and TRBJ2-1; possibly TRBD1 for D (6 bases). This CDR3 is built from 13 residues. V was clipped by 2 bases and J by 9 bases, with 14 bases between them. Germline CDR1 GTSNPN, CDR2 SVGIG (reference sequence).

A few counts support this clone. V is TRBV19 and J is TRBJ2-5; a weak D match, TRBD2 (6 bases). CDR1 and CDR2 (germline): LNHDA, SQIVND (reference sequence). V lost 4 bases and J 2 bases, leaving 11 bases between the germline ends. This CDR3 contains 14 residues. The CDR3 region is CASSNRAGQETQYF. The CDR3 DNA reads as TGTGCCAGTAGTAATCGGGCGGGGCAAGAGACCCAGTACTTC. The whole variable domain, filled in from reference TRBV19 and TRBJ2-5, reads DGGITQSPKYLFRKEGQNVTLSCEQNLNHDAMYWYRQDPGQGLRLIYYSQIVNDFQKGDIAEGYSVSREKKESFPLTVTSAQKNPTAFYLCASSNRAGQETQYFGPGTRLLVL.

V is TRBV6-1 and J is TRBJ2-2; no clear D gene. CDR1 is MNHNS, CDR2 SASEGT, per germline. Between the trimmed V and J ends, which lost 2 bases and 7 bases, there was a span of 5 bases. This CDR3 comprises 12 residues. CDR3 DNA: TGTGCCAGCAGTGAATCGGGCGGGGAGCTGTTTTTT. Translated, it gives CASSESGGELFF.

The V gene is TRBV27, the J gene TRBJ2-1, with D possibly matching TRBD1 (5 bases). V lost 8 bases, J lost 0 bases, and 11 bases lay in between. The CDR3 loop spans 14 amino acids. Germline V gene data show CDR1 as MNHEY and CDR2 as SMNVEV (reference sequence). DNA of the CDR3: TGTGCCAGCCGACAGACCAGCTCCTACAATGAGCAGTTCTTC. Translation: CASRQTSSYNEQFF.

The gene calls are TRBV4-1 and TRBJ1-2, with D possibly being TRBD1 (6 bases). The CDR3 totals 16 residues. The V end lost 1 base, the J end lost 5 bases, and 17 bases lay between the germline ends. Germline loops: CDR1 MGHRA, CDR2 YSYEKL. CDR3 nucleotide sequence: TGCGCCAGCAGCCAAGGATTCCAGGGGACGTGGTATGGCTACACCTTC. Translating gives CASSQGFQGTWYGYTF.

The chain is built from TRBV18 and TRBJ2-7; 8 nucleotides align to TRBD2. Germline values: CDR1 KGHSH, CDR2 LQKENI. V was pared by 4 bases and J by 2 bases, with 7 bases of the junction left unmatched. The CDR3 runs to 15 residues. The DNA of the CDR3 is TGTGCCAGCTCACAACTAGCGGTCGCTACCTACGAGCAGTACTTC. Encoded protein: CASSQLAVATYEQYF.

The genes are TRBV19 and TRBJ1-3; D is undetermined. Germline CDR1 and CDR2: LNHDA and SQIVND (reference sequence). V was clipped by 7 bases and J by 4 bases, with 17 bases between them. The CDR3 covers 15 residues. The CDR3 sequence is CASKRGSTGGNTIYF. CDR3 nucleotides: TGTGCCAGTAAACGAGGGAGCACGGGAGGAAACACCATATATTTT.

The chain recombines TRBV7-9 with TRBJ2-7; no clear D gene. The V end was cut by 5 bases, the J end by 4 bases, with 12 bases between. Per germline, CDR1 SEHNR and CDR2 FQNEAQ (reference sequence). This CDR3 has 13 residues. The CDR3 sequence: CASSRSGRYEQYF. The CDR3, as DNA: TGTGCCAGCAGCCGTTCCGGTCGATACGAGCAGTACTTC.

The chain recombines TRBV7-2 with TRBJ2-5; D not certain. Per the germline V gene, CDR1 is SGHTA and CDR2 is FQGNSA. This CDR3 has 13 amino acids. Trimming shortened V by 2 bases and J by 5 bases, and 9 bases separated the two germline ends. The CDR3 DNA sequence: TGTGCCAGCAGCTTAACACAAAAGGAGACCCAGTACTTC. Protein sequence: CASSLTQKETQYF.

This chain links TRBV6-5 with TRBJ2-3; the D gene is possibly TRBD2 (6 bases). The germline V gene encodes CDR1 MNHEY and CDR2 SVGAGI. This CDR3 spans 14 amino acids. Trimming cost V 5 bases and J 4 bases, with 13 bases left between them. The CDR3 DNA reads TGTGCCAGCAGTCCCCGACTAGTCTCAGATACGCAGTATTTT. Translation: CASSPRLVSDTQYF.

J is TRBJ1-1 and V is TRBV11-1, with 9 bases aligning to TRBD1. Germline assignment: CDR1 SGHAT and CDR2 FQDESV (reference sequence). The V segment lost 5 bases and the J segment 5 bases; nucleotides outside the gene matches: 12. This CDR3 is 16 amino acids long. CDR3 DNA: TGTGCCAGCAGCCCGCACCCGGACAGGGGAGGGACTGAAGCTTTCTTT. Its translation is CASSPHPDRGGTEAFF.

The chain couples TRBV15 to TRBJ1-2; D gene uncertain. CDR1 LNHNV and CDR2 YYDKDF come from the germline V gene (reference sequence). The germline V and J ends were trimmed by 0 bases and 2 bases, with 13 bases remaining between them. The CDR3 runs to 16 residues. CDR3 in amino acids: CATSRDALRVNYGYTF. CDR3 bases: TGTGCCACCAGCAGAGACGCTCTCCGGGTGAACTATGGCTACACCTTC.

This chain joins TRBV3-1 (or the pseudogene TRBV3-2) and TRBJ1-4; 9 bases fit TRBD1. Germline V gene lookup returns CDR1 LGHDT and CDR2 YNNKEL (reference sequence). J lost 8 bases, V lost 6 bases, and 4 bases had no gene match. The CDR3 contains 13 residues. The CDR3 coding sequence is TGTGCCAGCAGGGACAGGGGAAGGGAAAAACTGTTTTTT. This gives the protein CASRDRGREKLFF.

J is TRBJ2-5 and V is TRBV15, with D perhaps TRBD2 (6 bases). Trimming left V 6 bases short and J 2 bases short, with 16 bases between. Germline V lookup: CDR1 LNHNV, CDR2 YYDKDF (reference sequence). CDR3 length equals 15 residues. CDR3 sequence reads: CATRNPGGGQETQYF. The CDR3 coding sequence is TGTGCCACCAGAAACCCCGGGGGAGGACAAGAGACCCAGTACTTC. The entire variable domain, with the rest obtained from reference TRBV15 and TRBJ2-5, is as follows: DAMVIQNPRYQVTQFGKPVTLSCSQTLNHNVMYWYQQKSSQAPKLLFHYYDKDFNNEADTPDNFQSRRPNTSFCFLDIRSPGLGDTAMYLCATRNPGGGQETQYFGPGTRLLVL.

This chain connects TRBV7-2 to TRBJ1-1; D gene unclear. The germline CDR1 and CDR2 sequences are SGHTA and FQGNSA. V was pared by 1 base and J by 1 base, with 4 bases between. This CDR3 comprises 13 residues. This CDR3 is CASSLGANTEAFF. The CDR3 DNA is TGTGCCAGCAGCTTAGGGGCGAACACTGAAGCTTTCTTT.

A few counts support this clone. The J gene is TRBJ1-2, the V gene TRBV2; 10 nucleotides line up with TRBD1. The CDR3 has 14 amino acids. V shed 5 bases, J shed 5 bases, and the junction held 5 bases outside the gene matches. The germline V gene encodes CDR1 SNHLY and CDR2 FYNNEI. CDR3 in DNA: TGTGCCAGCAGTTCGACAGGGGGCGCGTATGGCTACACCTTC. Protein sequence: CASSSTGGAYGYTF.

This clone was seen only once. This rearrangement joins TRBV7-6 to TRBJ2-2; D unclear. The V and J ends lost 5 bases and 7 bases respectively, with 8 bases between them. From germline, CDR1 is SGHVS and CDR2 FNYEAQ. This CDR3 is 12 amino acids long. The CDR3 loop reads CASSPRVGELFF. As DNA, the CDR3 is TGTGCCAGCAGCCCCCGCGTCGGGGAGCTGTTTTTT.

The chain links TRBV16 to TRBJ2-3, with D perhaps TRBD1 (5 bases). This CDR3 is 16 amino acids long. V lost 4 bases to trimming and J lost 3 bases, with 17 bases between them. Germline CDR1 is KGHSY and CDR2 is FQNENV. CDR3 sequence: CASSPKLRQKTDTQYF. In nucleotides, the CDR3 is TGTGCCAGCAGCCCCAAACTAAGACAGAAAACAGATACGCAGTATTTT.

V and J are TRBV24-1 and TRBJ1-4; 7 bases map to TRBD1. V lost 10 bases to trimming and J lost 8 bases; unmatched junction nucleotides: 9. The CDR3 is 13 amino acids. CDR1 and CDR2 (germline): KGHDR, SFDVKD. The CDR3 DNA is TGTGCCACTCGGGAGGGGGCAGGAGAAAAACTGTTTTTT. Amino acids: CATREGAGEKLFF.

The CDR3 sequence: CASSLAEGQFF. DNA of the CDR3: TGTGCCAGCAGCTTAGCTGAGGGGCAGTTCTTC. The rearrangement links TRBV7-2 to TRBJ2-1, with D perhaps TRBD2 (5 bases). The ends were cut back, 0 bases at V and 12 bases at J, with 6 bases in the middle. The CDR3 totals 11 residues. Germline V gene data show CDR1 as SGHTA and CDR2 as FQGNSA.

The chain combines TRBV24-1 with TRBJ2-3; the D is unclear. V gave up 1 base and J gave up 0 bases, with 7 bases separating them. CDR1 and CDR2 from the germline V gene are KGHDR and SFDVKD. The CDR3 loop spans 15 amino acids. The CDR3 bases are TGTGCCACCAGTGATTTCCGGCGGAGCACAGATACGCAGTATTTT. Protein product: CATSDFRRSTDTQYF.

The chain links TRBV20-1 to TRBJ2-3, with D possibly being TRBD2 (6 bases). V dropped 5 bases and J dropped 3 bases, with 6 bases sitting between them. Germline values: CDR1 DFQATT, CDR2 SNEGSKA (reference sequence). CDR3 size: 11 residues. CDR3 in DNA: TGCAGTGCTGCGGGAACAGATACGCAGTATTTT. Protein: CSAAGTDTQYF.

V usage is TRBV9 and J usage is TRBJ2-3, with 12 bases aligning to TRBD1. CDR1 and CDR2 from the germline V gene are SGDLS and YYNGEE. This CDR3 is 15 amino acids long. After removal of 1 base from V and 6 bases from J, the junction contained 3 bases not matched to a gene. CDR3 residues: CASSVRDRGPDTQYF. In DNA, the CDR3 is TGTGCCAGCAGCGTACGGGACAGGGGGCCGGATACGCAGTATTTT.

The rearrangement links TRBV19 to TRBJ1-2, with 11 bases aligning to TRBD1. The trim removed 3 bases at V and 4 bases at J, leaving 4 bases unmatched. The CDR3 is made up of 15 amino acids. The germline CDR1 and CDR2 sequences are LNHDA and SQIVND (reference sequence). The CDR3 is CASSIGQGAFYGYTF. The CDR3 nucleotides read TGTGCCAGTAGTATTGGACAGGGGGCATTCTATGGCTACACCTTC.

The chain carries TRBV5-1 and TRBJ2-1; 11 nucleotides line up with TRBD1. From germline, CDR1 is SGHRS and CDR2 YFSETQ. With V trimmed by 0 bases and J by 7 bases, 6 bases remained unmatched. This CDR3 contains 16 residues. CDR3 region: CASSLAGQGATNEQFF. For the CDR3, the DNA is TGCGCCAGCAGCTTGGCAGGACAGGGGGCGACGAATGAGCAGTTCTTC.

For the CDR3, the DNA is TGTGCCAGCAGCCCCGGGTGGTCCGGACTAGCGGGGGAGGATACGCAGTATTTT. Amino acid sequence: CASSPGWSGLAGEDTQYF. This rearrangement joins TRBV7-2 to TRBJ2-3; TRBD2 matches at 13 bases. V shed 5 bases and J 6 bases; nucleotides not matched to a gene: 14. CDR1 is SGHTA and CDR2 is FQGNSA in the germline V gene. The CDR3 is made up of 18 amino acids.

The CDR3 loop is CAWSVGTGGNSPLHF. The CDR3 nucleotides read TGTGCCTGGAGTGTAGGGACAGGGGGTAATTCACCCCTCCACTTT. The chain combines TRBV30 with TRBJ1-6, with 11 bases that match TRBD1. The V and J ends lost 0 bases and 6 bases, in that order; junction bases with no gene match: 1. Per germline, CDR1 GTSNPN and CDR2 SVGIG (reference sequence). This CDR3 is built from 15 residues.